The 10 T cell receptor beta chains reported below all come from one sample, sequenced in a study of PD-L1 blockade in urothelial cancer listed by TCRdb under 2017. The time point tag for this specimen amounts to: peripheral blood 6 weeks after treatment start. Receptor amplification or capture employed the immunoSEQ multiplex PCR assay. The table comes from immuneACCESS by way of TCRdb, which keeps in-frame sequences with V and J called. Part of the clones is missing from these tables; in studies checked, under half for an unresolved V gene and the rest for unknown reasons. The sample table contains over 70,000 clones; only one count was recorded for approximately 87% of them. Of the sample, 8.4% falls within the top ten clones. Here the sequenced sample was PBMCs, taken around atezolizumab (anti-PD-L1) treatment. The receptors were gathered from a man between 65 and 85 years old with urothelial cancer.

The CDR3 nucleotides read TGTGCCAGTAGTATGAGCGGAGTGGGGGGAGAGACCCAGTACTTC. Translation: CASSMSGVGGETQYF. The chain joins TRBV19 to TRBJ2-5; D possibly corresponds to TRBD2 (6 bases). V was shortened by 3 bases and J by 4 bases, with 15 bases between the two germline ends. This CDR3 region has 15 residues. The germline V gene encodes CDR1 LNHDA and CDR2 SQIVND (reference sequence).

The V gene is TRBV11-2, the J gene TRBJ1-3; D possibly corresponds to TRBD1 (6 bases). The germline gives CDR1 SGHAT, CDR2 FQNNGV. CDR3 length: 15 residues. Trimming stripped 5 bases from V and 4 bases from J, with 15 bases between. CDR3 sequence reads: CASSPNRVSGNTIYF. CDR3 DNA: TGTGCCAGCAGCCCTAACAGGGTTTCAGGAAACACCATATATTTT. Variable domain in full (rest from reference TRBV11-2 and TRBJ1-3): EAGVAQSPRYKIIEKRQSVAFWCNPISGHATLYWYQQILGQGPKLLIQFQNNGVVDDSQLPKDRFSAERLKGVDSTLKIQPAKLEDSAVYLCASSPNRVSGNTIYFGEGSWLTVV.

J is TRBJ2-7 and V is TRBV7-2, with D perhaps matching TRBD2 (7 bases). The CDR3 totals 15 residues. The V gene lost 1 base and the J gene lost 2 bases, with 12 bases spanning the gap. Germline CDR1 and CDR2: SGHTA and FQGNSA. The CDR3 loop is CASSLGEGGAYEQYF. CDR3 nucleotide sequence: TGTGCCAGCAGCTTAGGGGAAGGGGGGGCCTACGAGCAGTACTTC.

The chain combines TRBV18 with TRBJ2-5; 12 bases are shared with TRBD1. The CDR3 sequence is 16 residues long. The ends lost 3 bases at V and 5 bases at J; junction bases unmatched: 7. Germline loops: CDR1 KGHSH, CDR2 LQKENI. The CDR3 spells CASSPLGQGAGETQYF. In DNA, the CDR3 is TGTGCCAGCTCACCCCTGGGACAGGGGGCCGGGGAGACCCAGTACTTC.

In its sample, this clone was seen once. The chain joins TRBV7-8 to TRBJ2-7, with D maybe TRBD1 (6 bases). Germline V lookup: CDR1 SGHVS, CDR2 FQNEAQ. CDR3 length: 13 residues. V lost 5 bases to trimming and J lost 6 bases, with 14 bases between them. CDR3: CASSLARGVEQYF. The CDR3 region has the DNA TGTGCCAGCAGCCTTGCCAGGGGAGTCGAGCAGTACTTC.

This clone was seen just once. The CDR3 region has the DNA TGTGCCAGCAGCGTTGGGGGGGCGCGGGTTACTAATGAAAAACTGTTTTTT. Its protein is CASSVGGARVTNEKLFF. The chain combines TRBV9 with TRBJ1-4; the D gene is possibly TRBD1 (6 bases). CDR1 and CDR2 from the germline V gene are SGDLS and YYNGEE. The CDR3 is made up of 17 amino acids. Trimming stripped 2 bases from V and 2 bases from J, with 16 bases between.

The genes are TRBV11-3 and TRBJ2-5; TRBD2 is a possible D gene (5 bases). Trimming cost V 5 bases and J 5 bases, with 9 bases left between them. CDR1 SGHNT and CDR2 YENEEA come from the germline V gene. This CDR3 region has 12 residues. CDR3 nucleotides: TGTGCCAGCAGCCCCACGGGGGAGACCCAGTACTTC. The encoded protein is CASSPTGETQYF.

The J gene is TRBJ2-1, the V gene TRBV27, with 11 bases fitting TRBD2. The CDR3 covers 15 residues. From germline, CDR1 is MNHEY and CDR2 SMNVEV (reference sequence). J gave up 5 bases and V 0 bases, and 0 bases lay outside the gene matches. DNA of the CDR3: TGTGCCAGCAGTTTATCGACTAGCGGGAACAATGAGCAGTTCTTC. Translated: CASSLSTSGNNEQFF.

The chain links TRBV7-2 to TRBJ1-5; 7 positions match TRBD1. CDR1 is SGHTA, CDR2 FQGNSA, per germline. J was trimmed by 5 bases and V by 3 bases; bases with no gene match: 7. CDR3 length: 15 residues. CDR3: CASSFRGQDDQPQHF. The DNA for the CDR3 is TGTGCCAGCAGCTTCCGTGGACAGGACGATCAGCCCCAGCATTTT. The full variable domain, rest sourced from reference TRBV7-2 and TRBJ1-5, is GAGVSQSPSNKVTEKGKDVELRCDPISGHTALYWYRQSLGQGLEFLIYFQGNSAPDKSGLPSDRFSAERTGGSVSTLTIQRTQQEDSAVYLCASSFRGQDDQPQHFGDGTRLSIL.

About this clone: Other DNA sequences in this specimen translate into the identical CDR3. The V and J genes are TRBV5-4 and TRBJ2-2; 12 bases match TRBD2. V lost 1 base, J lost 4 bases, and 5 bases stayed unmatched. The CDR3 covers 17 residues. The germline CDR1 and CDR2 sequences are SGHNT and YYREEE (reference sequence). The CDR3 DNA is TGTGCCAGCAGCTTGCCTAGCGGGGGGGCCCCCACCGGGGAGCTGTTTTTT. Residues: CASSLPSGGAPTGELFF.